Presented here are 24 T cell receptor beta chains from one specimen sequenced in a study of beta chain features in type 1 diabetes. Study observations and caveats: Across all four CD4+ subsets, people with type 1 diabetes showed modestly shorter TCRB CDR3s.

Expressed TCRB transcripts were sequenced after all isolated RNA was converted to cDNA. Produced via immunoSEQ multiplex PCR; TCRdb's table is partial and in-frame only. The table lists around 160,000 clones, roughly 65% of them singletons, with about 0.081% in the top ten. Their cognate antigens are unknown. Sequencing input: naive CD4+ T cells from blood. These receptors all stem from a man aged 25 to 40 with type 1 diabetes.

DNA of the CDR3: TGTGCCAGCAGTGAATCTGCGGGGGGAGGGAATGAGCAGTTCTTC. It codes for CASSESAGGGNEQFF. The chain joins TRBV2 to TRBJ2-1; 8 bases match TRBD2. Germline values: CDR1 SNHLY, CDR2 FYNNEI. This CDR3 is built from 15 residues. With V trimmed by 2 bases and J by 7 bases, 7 bases remained unmatched.

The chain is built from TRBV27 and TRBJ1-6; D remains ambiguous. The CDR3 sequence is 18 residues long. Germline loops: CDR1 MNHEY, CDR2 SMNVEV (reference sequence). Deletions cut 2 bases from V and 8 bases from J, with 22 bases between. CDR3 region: CASSLRRTQVRGDSPLHF. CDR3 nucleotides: TGTGCCAGCAGTTTACGACGGACCCAGGTTCGGGGAGATTCACCCCTCCACTTT.

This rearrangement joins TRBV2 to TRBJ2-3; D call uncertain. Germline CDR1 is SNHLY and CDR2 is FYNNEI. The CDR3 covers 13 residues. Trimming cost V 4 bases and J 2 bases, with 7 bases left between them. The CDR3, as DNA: TGTGCCAGCAGTGCAGGCAACACAGATACGCAGTATTTT. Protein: CASSAGNTDTQYF.

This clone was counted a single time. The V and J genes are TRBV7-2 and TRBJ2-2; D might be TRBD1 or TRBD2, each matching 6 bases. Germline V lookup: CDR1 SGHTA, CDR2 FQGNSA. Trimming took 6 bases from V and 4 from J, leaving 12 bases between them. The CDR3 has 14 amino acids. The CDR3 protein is CASRGGLGTGELFF. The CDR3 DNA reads TGTGCCAGCAGAGGGGGGCTCGGCACCGGGGAGCTGTTTTTT. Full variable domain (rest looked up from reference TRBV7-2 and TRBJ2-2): GAGVSQSPSNKVTEKGKDVELRCDPISGHTALYWYRQSLGQGLEFLIYFQGNSAPDKSGLPSDRFSAERTGGSVSTLTIQRTQQEDSAVYLCASRGGLGTGELFFGEGSRLTVL.

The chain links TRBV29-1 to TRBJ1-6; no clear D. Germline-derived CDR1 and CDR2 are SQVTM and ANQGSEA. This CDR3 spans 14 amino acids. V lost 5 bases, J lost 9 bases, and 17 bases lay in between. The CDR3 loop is CSVQLGGRASPLHF. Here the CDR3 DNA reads TGCAGCGTTCAGCTGGGCGGTAGGGCTTCACCCCTCCACTTT.

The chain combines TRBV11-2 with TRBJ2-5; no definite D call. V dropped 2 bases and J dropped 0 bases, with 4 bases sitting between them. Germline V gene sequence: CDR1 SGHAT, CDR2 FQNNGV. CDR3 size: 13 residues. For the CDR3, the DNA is TGTGCCAGCAGCTTAATGAACCAAGAGACCCAGTACTTC. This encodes CASSLMNQETQYF.

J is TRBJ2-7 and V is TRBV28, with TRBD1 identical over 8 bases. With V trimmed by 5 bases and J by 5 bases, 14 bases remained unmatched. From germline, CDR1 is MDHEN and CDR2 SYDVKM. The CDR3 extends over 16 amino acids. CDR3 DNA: TGTGCCAGCAGTGTCAATCTAGGACAGGGTCGCCACGAGCAGTACTTC. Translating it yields CASSVNLGQGRHEQYF.

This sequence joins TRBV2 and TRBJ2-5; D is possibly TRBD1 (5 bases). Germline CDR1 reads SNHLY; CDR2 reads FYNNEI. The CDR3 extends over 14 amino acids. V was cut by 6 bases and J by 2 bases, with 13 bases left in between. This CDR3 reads CASRAGHSQETQYF. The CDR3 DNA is TGTGCCAGCAGAGCTGGACACAGTCAAGAGACCCAGTACTTC.

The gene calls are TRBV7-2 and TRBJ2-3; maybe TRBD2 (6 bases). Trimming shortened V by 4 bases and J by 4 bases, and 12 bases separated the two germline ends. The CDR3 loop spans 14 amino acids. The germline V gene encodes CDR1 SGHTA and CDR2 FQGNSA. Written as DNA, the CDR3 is TGTGCCAGCAGCTCGGGACTTGAGCCAGATACGCAGTATTTT. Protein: CASSSGLEPDTQYF.

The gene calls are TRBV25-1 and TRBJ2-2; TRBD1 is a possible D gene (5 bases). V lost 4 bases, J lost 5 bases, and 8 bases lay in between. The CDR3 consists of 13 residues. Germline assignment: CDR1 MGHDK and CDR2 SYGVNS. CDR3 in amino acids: CASSVTGTGELFF. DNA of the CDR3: TGTGCCAGCAGTGTCACAGGTACCGGGGAGCTGTTTTTT.

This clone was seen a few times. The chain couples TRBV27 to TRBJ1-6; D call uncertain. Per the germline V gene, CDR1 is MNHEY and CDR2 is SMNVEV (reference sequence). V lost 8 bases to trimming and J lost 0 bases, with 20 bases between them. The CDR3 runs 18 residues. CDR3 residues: CASGPGGQAASYNSPLHF. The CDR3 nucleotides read TGTGCCAGCGGGCCTGGAGGGCAGGCCGCCTCCTATAATTCACCCCTCCACTTT.

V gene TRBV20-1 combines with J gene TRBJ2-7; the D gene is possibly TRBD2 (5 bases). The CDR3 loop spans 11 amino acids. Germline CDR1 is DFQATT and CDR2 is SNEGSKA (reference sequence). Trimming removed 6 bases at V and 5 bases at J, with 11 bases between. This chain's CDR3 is CSAPRGDEQYF. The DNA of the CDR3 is TGCAGTGCCCCCCGGGGAGACGAGCAGTACTTC.

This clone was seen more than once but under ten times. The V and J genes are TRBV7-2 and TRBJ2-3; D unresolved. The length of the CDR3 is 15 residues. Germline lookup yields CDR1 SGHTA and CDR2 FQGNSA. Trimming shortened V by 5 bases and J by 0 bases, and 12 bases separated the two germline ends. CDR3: CASSPPSPSTDTQYF. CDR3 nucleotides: TGTGCCAGCAGCCCGCCGTCGCCCAGCACAGATACGCAGTATTTT.

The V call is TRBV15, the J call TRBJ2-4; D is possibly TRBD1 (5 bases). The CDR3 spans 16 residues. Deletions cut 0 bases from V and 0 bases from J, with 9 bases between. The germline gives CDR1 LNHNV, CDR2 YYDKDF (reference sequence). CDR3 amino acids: CATSRDQGVAKNIQYF. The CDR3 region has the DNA TGTGCCACCAGCAGAGATCAAGGGGTAGCCAAAAACATTCAGTACTTC.

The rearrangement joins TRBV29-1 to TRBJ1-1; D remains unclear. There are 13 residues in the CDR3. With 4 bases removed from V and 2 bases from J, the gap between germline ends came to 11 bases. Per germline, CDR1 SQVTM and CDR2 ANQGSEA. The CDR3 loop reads CSVAAPENTEAFF. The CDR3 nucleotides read TGCAGCGTTGCCGCCCCGGAAAACACTGAAGCTTTCTTT. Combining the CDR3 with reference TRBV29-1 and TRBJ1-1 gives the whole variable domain SAVISQKPSRDICQRGTSLTIQCQVDSQVTMMFWYRQQPGQSLTLIATANQGSEATYESGFVIDKFPISRPNLTFSTLTVSNMSPEDSSIYLCSVAAPENTEAFFGQGTRLTVV.

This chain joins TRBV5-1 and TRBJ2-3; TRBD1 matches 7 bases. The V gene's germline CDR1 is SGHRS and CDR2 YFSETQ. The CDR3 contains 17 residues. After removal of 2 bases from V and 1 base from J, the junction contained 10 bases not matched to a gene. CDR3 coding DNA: TGCGCCAGCAGCTTTGCCATCTCCGGACAGGGCACAGATACGCAGTATTTT. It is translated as CASSFAISGQGTDTQYF.

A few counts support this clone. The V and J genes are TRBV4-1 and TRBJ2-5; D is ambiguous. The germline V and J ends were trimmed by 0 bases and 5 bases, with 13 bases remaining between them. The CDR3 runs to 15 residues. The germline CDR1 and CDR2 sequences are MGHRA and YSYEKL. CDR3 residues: CASSQDPGPLETQYF. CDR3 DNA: TGCGCCAGCAGCCAAGATCCGGGCCCTCTCGAGACCCAGTACTTC.

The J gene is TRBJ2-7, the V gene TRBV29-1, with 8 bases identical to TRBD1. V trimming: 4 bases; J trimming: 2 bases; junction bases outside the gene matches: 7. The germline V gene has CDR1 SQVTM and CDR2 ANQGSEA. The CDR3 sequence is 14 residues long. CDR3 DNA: TGCAGCGTTGGGTTACAGGGGGGTACCTACGAGCAGTACTTC. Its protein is CSVGLQGGTYEQYF.

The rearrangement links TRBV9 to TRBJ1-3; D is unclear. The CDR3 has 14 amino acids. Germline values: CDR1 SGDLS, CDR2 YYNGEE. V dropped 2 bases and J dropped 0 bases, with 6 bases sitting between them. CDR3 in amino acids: CASSVFPSGNTIYF. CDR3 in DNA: TGTGCCAGCAGCGTCTTCCCCTCTGGAAACACCATATATTTT.

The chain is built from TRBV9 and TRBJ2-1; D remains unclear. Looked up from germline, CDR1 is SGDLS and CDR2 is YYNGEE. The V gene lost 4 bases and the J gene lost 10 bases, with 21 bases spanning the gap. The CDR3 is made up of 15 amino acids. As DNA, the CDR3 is TGTGCCAGCAGCCGGAGTGGTCTTGCTCAGCGCGAGCAGTTCTTC. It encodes CASSRSGLAQREQFF.

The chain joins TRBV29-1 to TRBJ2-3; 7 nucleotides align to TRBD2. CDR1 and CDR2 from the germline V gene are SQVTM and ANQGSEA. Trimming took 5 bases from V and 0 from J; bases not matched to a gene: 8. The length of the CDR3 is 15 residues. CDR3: CSVSYASGSTDTQYF. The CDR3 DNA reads TGCAGCGTTTCCTACGCTAGCGGAAGCACAGATACGCAGTATTTT.

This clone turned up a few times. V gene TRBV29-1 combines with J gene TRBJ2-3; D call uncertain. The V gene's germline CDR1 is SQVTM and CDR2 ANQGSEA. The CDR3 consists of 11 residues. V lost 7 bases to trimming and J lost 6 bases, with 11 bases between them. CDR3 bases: TGCAGCGCCGGTGCAAAGGATACGCAGTATTTT. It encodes CSAGAKDTQYF.

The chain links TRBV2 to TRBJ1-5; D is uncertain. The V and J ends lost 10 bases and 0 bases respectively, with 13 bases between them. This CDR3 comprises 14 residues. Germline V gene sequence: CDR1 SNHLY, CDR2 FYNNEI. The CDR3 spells CAISESDSNQPQHF. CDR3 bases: TGTGCCATCTCAGAGTCGGATAGCAATCAGCCCCAGCATTTT.

CDR3 DNA sequence: TGTGCCAGCAGCTCCCGACAGGGTGGAGGGACCCAGTACTTC. Amino acids: CASSSRQGGGTQYF. The chain joins TRBV7-9 to TRBJ2-5, with 7 bases that match TRBD1. Germline V lookup: CDR1 SEHNR, CDR2 FQNEAQ (reference sequence). V lost 4 bases to trimming and J lost 7 bases; unmatched junction nucleotides: 9. The CDR3 loop spans 14 amino acids.